This TCR beta chain was captured by sequencing in a study of spatial heterogeneity in lung cancer. Study as a whole: The donors comprised about 70 untreated early-stage non-small cell lung cancer patients. The count of detected beta-chain sequences consistently exceeded that of alpha-chain sequences. Median follow-up for sequenced PBMC samples was around two years after resection, when such samples existed. Study-wide results and limits: Ubiquitous expanded tumor TCRs were observed in blood more at resection than follow-up.

This clonotype has ten or more counts. What it binds is not known. The time point: blood at routine non-recurrence follow-up after resection. The authors sequenced whole RNA from tumor, nontumor lung or frozen PBMC without sorting. TCRdb re-called the 5' RACE reads through MiXCR, storing one row per CDR3 protein. The profile shows 25,000 or so distinct CDR3 sequences, 5% to 6% of them singletons. V dropped 3 bases and J dropped 2; count of bases not matched to a gene: 6. Germline V gene data show CDR1 as SGHNT and CDR2 as YYREEE (reference sequence). The CDR3 length is 15 residues. V usage is TRBV5-4 and J usage is TRBJ2-3; the match to TRBD2 covers 7 bases. The source material was PBMCs, sampled at follow-up. The TCR originated in a male donor with early-stage non-small cell lung cancer. CDR3 DNA: TGTGCCAGCAGCTCACCCGGGACTAACACAGATACGCAGTATTTT. It is translated as CASSSPGTNTDTQYF.